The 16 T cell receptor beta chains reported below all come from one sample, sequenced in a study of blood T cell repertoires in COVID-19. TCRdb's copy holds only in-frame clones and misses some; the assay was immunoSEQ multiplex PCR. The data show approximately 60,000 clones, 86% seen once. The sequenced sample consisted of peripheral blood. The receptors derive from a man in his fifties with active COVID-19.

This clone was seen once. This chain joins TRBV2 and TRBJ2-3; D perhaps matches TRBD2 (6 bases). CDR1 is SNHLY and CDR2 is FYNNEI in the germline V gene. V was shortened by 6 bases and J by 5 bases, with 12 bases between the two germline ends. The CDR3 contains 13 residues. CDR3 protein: CASRPDSGDTQYF. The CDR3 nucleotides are TGTGCCAGCAGGCCGGATAGCGGAGATACGCAGTATTTT.

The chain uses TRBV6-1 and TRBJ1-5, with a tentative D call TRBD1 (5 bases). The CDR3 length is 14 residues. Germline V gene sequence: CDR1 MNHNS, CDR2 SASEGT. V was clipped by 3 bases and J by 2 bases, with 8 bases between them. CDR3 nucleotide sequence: TGTGCCAGCAGTGACGACAGTGGCAATCAGCCCCAGCATTTT. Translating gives CASSDDSGNQPQHF.

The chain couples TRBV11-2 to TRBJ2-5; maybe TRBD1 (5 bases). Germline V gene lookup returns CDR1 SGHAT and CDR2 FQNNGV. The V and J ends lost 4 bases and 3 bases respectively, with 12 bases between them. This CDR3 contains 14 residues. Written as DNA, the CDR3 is TGTGCCAGCAGCTCCTTTAGGGGTAAAGAGACCCAGTACTTC. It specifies CASSSFRGKETQYF.

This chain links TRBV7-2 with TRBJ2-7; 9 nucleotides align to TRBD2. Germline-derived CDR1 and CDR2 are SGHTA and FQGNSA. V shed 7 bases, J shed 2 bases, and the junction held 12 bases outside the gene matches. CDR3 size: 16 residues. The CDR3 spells CASTPSGTQFTYEQYF. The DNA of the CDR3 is TGTGCCAGCACGCCTAGCGGGACTCAGTTCACCTACGAGCAGTACTTC.

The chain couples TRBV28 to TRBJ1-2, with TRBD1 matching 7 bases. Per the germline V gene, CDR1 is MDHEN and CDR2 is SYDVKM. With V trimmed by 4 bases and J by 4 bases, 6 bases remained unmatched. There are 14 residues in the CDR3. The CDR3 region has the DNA TGTGCCAGCAGTTCTAGGGGGCGCGGCTATGGCTACACCTTC. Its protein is CASSSRGRGYGYTF.

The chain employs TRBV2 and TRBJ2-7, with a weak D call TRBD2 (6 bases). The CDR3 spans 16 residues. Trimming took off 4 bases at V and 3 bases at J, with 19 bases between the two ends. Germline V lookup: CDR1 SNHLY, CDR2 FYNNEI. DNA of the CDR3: TGTGCCAGCAGTGCCCTTGCGTTGCGGGGACGCTACGAGCAGTACTTC. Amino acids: CASSALALRGRYEQYF.

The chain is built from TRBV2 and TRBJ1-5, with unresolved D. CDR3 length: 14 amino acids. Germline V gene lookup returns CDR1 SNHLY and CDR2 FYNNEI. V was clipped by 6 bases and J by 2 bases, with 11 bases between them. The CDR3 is CASSALRGNQPQHF. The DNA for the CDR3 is TGTGCCAGCAGCGCGCTGAGGGGCAATCAGCCCCAGCATTTT.

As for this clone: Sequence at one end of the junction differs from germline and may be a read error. CDR3 DNA: TGTGCTAGCAGCTTCGGCGCTAGCGGGGGGCACAATGAGCAGTTCTTC. It is translated as CASSFGASGGHNEQFF. The V and J genes are TRBV7-7 and TRBJ2-1; 11 bases fit TRBD2. This CDR3 comprises 16 residues. The germline gives CDR1 SSHAT, CDR2 FNYEAQ (reference sequence).

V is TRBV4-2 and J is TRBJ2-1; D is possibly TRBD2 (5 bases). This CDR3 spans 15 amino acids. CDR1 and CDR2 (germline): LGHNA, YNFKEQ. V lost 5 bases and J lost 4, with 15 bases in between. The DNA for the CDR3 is TGTGCCAGCAGCATAATAGGACTGTCATACAATGAGCAGTTCTTC. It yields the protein CASSIIGLSYNEQFF.

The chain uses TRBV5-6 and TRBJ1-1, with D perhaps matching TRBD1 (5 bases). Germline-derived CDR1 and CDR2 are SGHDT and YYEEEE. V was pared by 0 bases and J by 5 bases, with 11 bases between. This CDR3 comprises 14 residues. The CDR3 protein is CASSLAEGRTEAFF. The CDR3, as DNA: TGTGCCAGCAGCTTGGCAGAGGGGAGGACTGAAGCTTTCTTT.

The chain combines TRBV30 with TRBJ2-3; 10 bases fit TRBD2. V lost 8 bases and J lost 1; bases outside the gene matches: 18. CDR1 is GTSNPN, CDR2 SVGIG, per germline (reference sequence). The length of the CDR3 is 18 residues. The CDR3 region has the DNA TGTGCCCGCCGTCACGGGCAGAAAGGACTAGCGGGCACAGATACGCAGTATTTT. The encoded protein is CARRHGQKGLAGTDTQYF. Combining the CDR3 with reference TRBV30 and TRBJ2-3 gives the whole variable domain SQTIHQWPATLVQPVGSPLSLECTVEGTSNPNLYWYRQAAGRGLQLLFYSVGIGQISSEVPQNLSASRPQDRQFILSSKKLLLSDSGFYLCARRHGQKGLAGTDTQYFGPGTRLTVL.

The CDR3 region is CASSDFKKRSYEQYF. CDR3 sequence (DNA): TGCGCCAGCAGTGATTTTAAGAAGAGGTCCTACGAGCAGTACTTC. The chain employs TRBV10-1 and TRBJ2-7; D uncertain. The CDR3 has 15 residues. Germline V CDR1 and CDR2: WNHNN, SYGVQD (reference sequence). With 3 bases removed from V and 1 base from J, the gap between germline ends came to 13 bases.

CDR3 amino acids: CASSEAAGLSYNEQFF. Here the CDR3 DNA reads TGTGCCAGCAGTGAAGCGGCAGGGCTCTCCTACAATGAGCAGTTCTTC. V usage is TRBV2 and J usage is TRBJ2-1; D may be TRBD1 (5 bases). Germline-derived CDR1 and CDR2 are SNHLY and FYNNEI. V was trimmed by 0 bases and J by 0 bases, leaving 9 bases between them. The CDR3 runs to 16 residues.

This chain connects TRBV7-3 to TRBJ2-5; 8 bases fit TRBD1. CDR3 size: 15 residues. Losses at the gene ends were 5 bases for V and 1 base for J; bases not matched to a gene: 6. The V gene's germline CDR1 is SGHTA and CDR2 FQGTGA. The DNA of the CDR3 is TGTGCCAGCAGCCAGACAGGGGTCCTCCAAGAGACCCAGTACTTC. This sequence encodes CASSQTGVLQETQYF.

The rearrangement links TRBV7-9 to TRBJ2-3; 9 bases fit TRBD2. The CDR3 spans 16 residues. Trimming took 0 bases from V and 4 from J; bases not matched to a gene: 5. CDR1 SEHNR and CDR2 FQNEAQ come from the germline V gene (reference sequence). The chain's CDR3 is CASSLARGGPPDTQYF. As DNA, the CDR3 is TGTGCCAGCAGCTTAGCGCGGGGGGGGCCCCCAGATACGCAGTATTTT.

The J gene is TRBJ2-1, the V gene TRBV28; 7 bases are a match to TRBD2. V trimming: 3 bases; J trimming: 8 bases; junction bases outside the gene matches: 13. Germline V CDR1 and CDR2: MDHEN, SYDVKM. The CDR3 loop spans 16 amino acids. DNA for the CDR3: TGTGCCAGCAGTTTTGTGGCGGGAGAACGAATCGATGAGCAGTTCTTC. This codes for CASSFVAGERIDEQFF. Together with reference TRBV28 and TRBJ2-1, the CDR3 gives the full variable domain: DVKVTQSSRYLVKRTGEKVFLECVQDMDHENMFWYRQDPGLGLRLIYFSYDVKMKEKGDIPEGYSVSREKKERFSLILESASTNQTSMYLCASSFVAGERIDEQFFGPGTRLTVL.